The subject of this entry is one T cell receptor beta chain. Its antigen is as yet unknown. The data are from a study of cytomegalovirus exposure and HLA in healthy donors. Study-wide findings and caveats: 16,951 TCR beta sequences were associated with HLA alleles at 0.05 false discovery rate in a later analysis. In a later analysis, HLA-associated TCR beta chains were more clonally expanded than equally common others.

V was trimmed by 1 base and J by 0 bases, leaving 10 bases between them. The CDR3 length is 15 residues. Per germline, CDR1 SEHNR and CDR2 FQNEAQ (reference sequence). It was with 60 Vbeta and 13 Jbeta primers that the PCR ran. Repertoires were generated with immunoSEQ multiplex PCR, while TCRdb's copy carries only in-frame clones and drops some. The top ten hold over 3% of the sample, which has about 110,000 clones, around 79% seen once. Each donor's status was that of a healthy bone marrow donor. The source of this sequence is a woman aged 40 to 49 in good health and CMV-seronegative. The specimen was PBMCs. The V gene is TRBV7-9, the J gene TRBJ2-7; possible D gene TRBD2, 7 bases. The CDR3 is CASSLGGGSSYEQYF. The CDR3 nucleotides read TGTGCCAGCAGCTTAGGGGGGGGCAGCTCCTACGAGCAGTACTTC.